This passage covers 4 T cell receptor beta chains from one sample sequenced in a study of technical replicates of blood from a handful of donors listed by TCRdb under 2017. The library was built by means of the immunoSEQ multiplex PCR assay. TCRdb stores this immuneACCESS table with in-frame sequences only. Part of the clones is absent; in the studies checked, under half of the shortfall reflects unresolved V genes, and no reason is known for the rest. The sample table contains roughly 60,000 clones; only one count was recorded for 86% of them. Around 5.1% of the sample belongs to the ten largest clones. Sequenced material: PBMCs. Receptors originate from a human donor in good health. Some clones in this sample may be carry-over from other donors' samples.

The V gene is TRBV5-1, the J gene TRBJ2-1; no definite D call. The CDR3 runs to 16 residues. V was trimmed by 0 bases and J by 0 bases, leaving 10 bases between them. The germline CDR1 and CDR2 sequences are SGHRS and YFSETQ. Written as DNA, the CDR3 is TGCGCCAGCAGCTTGGCTCCGCCGAGCTCCTACAATGAGCAGTTCTTC. Amino acid sequence: CASSLAPPSSYNEQFF.

The rearrangement joins TRBV5-1 to TRBJ2-7; 11 positions match TRBD1. The CDR3 is made up of 18 amino acids. V was clipped by 4 bases and J by 7 bases; unmatched bases: 19. Looked up from germline, CDR1 is SGHRS and CDR2 is YFSETQ. CDR3 in amino acids: CASSGGQGVYGAPREQYF. The CDR3 DNA follows: TGCGCCAGCAGCGGGGGACAGGGGGTTTACGGGGCCCCAAGGGAGCAGTACTTC.

This sequence joins TRBV5-6 and TRBJ1-1; 8 bases are shared with TRBD1. This CDR3 is 13 amino acids long. V shed 4 bases, J shed 11 bases, and the junction held 10 bases outside the gene matches. Germline CDR1 SGHDT, CDR2 YYEEEE. The CDR3 DNA follows: TGTGCCAGCAGCGGACAGGGTGAACATTCGGCTTTCTTT. Its translation: CASSGQGEHSAFF.

The chain recombines TRBV29-1 with TRBJ2-7; no reliable D call. Germline V gene lookup returns CDR1 SQVTM and CDR2 ANQGSEA. The CDR3 consists of 12 residues. Trimming took 7 bases from V and 5 from J, leaving 15 bases between them. This CDR3 reads CSAWLAPNEQYF. DNA of the CDR3: TGCAGCGCTTGGCTGGCCCCCAACGAGCAGTACTTC.